Sequencing of this TCR beta chain was carried out in a study of cytomegalovirus exposure and HLA in healthy donors. Germline CDR1 is SGHVS and CDR2 is FQNEAQ. V lost 5 bases, J lost 5 bases, and 13 bases lay in between. This CDR3 is 14 amino acids long. Vbeta (60) and Jbeta (13) primers were used in the PCR. Assay used: immunoSEQ multiplex PCR; TCRdb lists only in-frame clones, some missing. The sample holds roughly 120,000 clones, around 83% seen once. The sequencing input was PBMCs. This clonotype was sampled from a human donor in good health. This rearrangement joins TRBV7-8 to TRBJ1-5; possible D gene TRBD1, 5 bases. This CDR3 reads CASSPSGGYQPQHF. The DNA of the CDR3 is TGTGCCAGCAGCCCGAGCGGGGGGTATCAGCCCCAGCATTTT.